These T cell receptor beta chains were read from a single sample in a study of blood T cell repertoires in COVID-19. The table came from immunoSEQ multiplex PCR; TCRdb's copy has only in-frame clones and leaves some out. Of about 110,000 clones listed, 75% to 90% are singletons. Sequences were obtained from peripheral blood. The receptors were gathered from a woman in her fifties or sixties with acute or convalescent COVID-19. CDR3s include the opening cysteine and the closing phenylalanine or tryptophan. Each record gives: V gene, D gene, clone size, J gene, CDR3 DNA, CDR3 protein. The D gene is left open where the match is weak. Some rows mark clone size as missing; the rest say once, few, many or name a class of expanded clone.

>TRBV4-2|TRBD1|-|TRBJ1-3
TGTGCCAGCAGCCTCTTGGACAGGGGATCAGGTGGAAACACCATATATTTT
CASSLLDRGSGGNTIYF
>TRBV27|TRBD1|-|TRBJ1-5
TGTGCCAGCAGTCCCCGAGGACAGGGGTTAAATCAGCCCCAGCATTTT
CASSPRGQGLNQPQHF
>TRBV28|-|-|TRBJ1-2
TGTGCCAGCAATCGGGGGAACTATGGCTACACCTTC
CASNRGNYGYTF
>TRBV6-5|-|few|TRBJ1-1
TGTGCCAGCAGTTACTTCCAGGGGCAGGGTGAAGCTTTCTTT
CASSYFQGQGEAFF
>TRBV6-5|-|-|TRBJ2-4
TGTGCCAGCAGTCGGACAGCCCTAGCCAAAAACATTCAGTACTTC
CASSRTALAKNIQYF
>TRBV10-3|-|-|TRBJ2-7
TGTGCCATCAGTGAGTCAGCCCCTTCCTACGAGCAGTACTTC
CAISESAPSYEQYF
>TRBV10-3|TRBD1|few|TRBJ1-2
TGTGCCCTCGGGACAGAAGCCTATGGCTACACCTTC
CALGTEAYGYTF
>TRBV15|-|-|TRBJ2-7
TGTGCCACCAGCAGAGATAGGGGGGGCTCCTACGAGCAGTACTTC
CATSRDRGGSYEQYF
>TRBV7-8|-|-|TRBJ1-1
TGTGCCAGCAGCGGAAAGTCGGGCACTGAAGCTTTCTTT
CASSGKSGTEAFF
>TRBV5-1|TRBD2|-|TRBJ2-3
TGCGCCAGCAGCTTCAGCGGGGGAGCAGATACGCAGTATTTT
CASSFSGGADTQYF
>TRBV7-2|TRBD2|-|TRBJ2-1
TGTGCCAGCAGCTTAGAAGCGGGGAATGAGCAGTTCTTC
CASSLEAGNEQFF
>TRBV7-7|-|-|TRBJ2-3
TGTGCCAGCAGCTTAGGGCTGGGGGGAGATACGCAGTATTTT
CASSLGLGGDTQYF
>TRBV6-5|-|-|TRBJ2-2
TGTGCCAGCAGTTACTCATCCGGTAGAGGGGAGCTGTTTTTT
CASSYSSGRGELFF
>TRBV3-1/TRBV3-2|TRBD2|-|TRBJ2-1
TGTGCCAGCAGCCTACGGGGACTAGCGAGGGATGAGCAGTTCTTC
CASSLRGLARDEQFF
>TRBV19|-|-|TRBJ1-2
TGTGCCAGTAATCCTCCGGGGTTAGGCTATGGCTACACCTTC
CASNPPGLGYGYTF
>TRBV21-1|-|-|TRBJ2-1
TGTGCCAGCAGCAAACCGTCGGGAAAGGAGGAGCAGTTCTTC
CASSKPSGKEEQFF
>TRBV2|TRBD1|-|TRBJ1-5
TGTGCCAGCGGTGGGGACAGTTTTTCCAATCAGCCCCAGCATTTT
CASGGDSFSNQPQHF
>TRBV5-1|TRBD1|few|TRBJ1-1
TGCGCCAGCAGCGCCCAGGGGGCACGGGGCACTGAAGCTTTCTTT
CASSAQGARGTEAFF
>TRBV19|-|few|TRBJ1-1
TGTGCCAGTAGTATGAGGCTTGAAGCTTTCTTT
CASSMRLEAFF
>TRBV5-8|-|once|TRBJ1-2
TGTGCCAGCAGCTTAGGACTGGCGGACTATGGTTACACCTTC
CASSLGLADYGYTF
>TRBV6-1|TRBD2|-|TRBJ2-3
TGTGCCAGCAGTGAAATTAAGACTAGACTAGCGGGGGTGAGTGATACGCAGTATTTT
CASSEIKTRLAGVSDTQYF
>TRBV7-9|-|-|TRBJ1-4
TGTGCCAGCAGCCGGGACACCACGAATGAAAAACTGTTTTTT
CASSRDTTNEKLFF
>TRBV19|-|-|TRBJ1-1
TGTGCCAGTAGTCCCGTGTGGAACGGCGGAGCTTTCTTT
CASSPVWNGGAFF
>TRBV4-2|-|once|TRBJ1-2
TGTGCCAGCAGCCAAACAACGACAGCCGTCTATGGCTACACCTTC
CASSQTTTAVYGYTF
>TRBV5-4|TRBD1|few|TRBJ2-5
TGTGCCAGCAGCTCTAACAGGGGTGGGGGAGAGACCCAGTACTTC
CASSSNRGGGETQYF
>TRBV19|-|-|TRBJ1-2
TGTGCCAGTAGTATCGGGGAAAGAAGCTATGGCTACACCTTC
CASSIGERSYGYTF
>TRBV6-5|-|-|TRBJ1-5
TGTGCCAGCTCCGGGCCCCGGGATCGCAATCAGCCCCAGCATTTT
CASSGPRDRNQPQHF
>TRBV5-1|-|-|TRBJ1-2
TGCGCCAGCAGCTTGATAGTGTCAGCGAACTATGGCTACACCTTC
CASSLIVSANYGYTF
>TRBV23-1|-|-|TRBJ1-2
TGCGCCAGCATCCCTCCGGGCCCGAGTATGGGAGCTAACTATGGCTACACCTTC
CASIPPGPSMGANYGYTF
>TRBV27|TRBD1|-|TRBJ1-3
TGTGCCAGCAGTCAAAGGGGGACAGGGACTGGAAACACCATATATTTT
CASSQRGTGTGNTIYF
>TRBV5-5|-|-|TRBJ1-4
TGTGCCAGCAGCTTGGCACAGTATGAAAAACTGTTTTTT
CASSLAQYEKLFF
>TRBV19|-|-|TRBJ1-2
TGTGCCAGTAGTATACGCCGACGGCCGGAGGGCTACACCTTC
CASSIRRRPEGYTF
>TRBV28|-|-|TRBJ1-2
TGTGCCAGCAGTTTACTCGGACAATTCGGCTACACCTTC
CASSLLGQFGYTF
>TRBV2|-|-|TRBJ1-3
TGTGCCAGCAGTTCCCAACCCCTACTTTCCGGAAACACCATATATTTT
CASSSQPLLSGNTIYF
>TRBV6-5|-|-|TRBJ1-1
TGTGCCAGCAGTAACCAGGGTGGAGCTTTCTTT
CASSNQGGAFF
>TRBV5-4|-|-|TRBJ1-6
TGTGCCAGCAGCTTAACAGGGAAAAATTCACCCCTCCACTTT
CASSLTGKNSPLHF
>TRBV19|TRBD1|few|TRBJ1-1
TGTGCCAGTAGCATCCAGGGGGCGGGGAACACTGAAGCTTTCTTT
CASSIQGAGNTEAFF
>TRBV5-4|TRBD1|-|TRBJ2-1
TGTGCCAGCAGCTACGCCGGGACAGGGTTGCACAATGAGCAGTTCTTC
CASSYAGTGLHNEQFF
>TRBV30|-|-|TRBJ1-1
TGTGCCTGGAGTGTACGCTCGGGCACTGAAGCTTTCTTT
CAWSVRSGTEAFF
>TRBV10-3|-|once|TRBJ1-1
TGTGCCATCAGTGGGAGGGGACTTTCAGGTACTGAAGCTTTCTTT
CAISGRGLSGTEAFF
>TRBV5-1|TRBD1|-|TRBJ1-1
TGCGCCAGCAGGCTCACTACAGGGGGGACCAACACTGAAGCTTTCTTT
CASRLTTGGTNTEAFF
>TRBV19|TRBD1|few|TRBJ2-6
TGTGCCAGTAGGACCGGGACAGGGGGCTCTGGGGCCAACGTCCTGACTTTC
CASRTGTGGSGANVLTF
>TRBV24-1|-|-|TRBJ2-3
TGTGCCACCAGTGATCGTCAGTCCCCAAATATAGATACGCAGTATTTT
CATSDRQSPNIDTQYF
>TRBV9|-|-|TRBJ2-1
TGTGCCAGCAGCGTCAGTCAACAGGGTAATGAGCAGTTCTTC
CASSVSQQGNEQFF
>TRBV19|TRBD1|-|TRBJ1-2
TGTGCCAGTACCGTGACAGGGCGACGCGGAGGCTACACCTTC
CASTVTGRRGGYTF
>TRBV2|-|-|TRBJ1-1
TGTGCCAGCACGGGGAACACTGAAGCTTTCTTT
CASTGNTEAFF
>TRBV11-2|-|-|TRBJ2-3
TGTGCCAGCAGCTACATGGATACGCAGTATTTT
CASSYMDTQYF